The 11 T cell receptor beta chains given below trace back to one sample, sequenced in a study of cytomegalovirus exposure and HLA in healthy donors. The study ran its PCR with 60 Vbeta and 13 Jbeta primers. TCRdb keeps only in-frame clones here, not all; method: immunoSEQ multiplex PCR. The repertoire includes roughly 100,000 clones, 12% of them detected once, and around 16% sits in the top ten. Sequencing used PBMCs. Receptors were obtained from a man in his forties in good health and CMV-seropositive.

The CDR3 sequence: CASSAEGEAGGYTF. CDR3 sequence (DNA): TGTGCCAGCAGTGCTGAAGGGGAAGCGGGCGGCTACACCTTC. J is TRBJ1-2 and V is TRBV6-4; tentatively, D is TRBD1 (5 bases). The CDR3 is 14 residues long. Germline V gene sequence: CDR1 MRHNA, CDR2 SNTAGT. V was cut by 4 bases and J by 8 bases, with 17 bases left in between.

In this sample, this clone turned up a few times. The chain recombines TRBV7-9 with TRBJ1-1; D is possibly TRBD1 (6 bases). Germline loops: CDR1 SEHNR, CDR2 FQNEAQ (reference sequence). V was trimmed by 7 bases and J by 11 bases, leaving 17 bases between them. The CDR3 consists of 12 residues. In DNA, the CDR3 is TGTGCCAGCAAGACGGGGCAGCAGGGGGCTTTCTTT. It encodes CASKTGQQGAFF.

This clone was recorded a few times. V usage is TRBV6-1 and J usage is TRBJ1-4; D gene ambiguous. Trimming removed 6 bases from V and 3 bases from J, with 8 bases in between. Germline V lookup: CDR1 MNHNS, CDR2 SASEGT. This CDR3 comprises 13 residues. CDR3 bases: TGTGCCAGCAGGCTTACACCTAATGAAAAACTGTTTTTT. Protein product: CASRLTPNEKLFF.

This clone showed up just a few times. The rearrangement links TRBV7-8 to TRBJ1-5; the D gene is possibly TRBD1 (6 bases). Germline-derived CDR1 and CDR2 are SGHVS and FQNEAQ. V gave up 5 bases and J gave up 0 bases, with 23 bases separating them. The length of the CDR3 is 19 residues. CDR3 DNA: TGTGCCAGCAGCCCCAGCCGGCCAGGGGCCTATTATAGCAATCAGCCCCAGCATTTT. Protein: CASSPSRPGAYYSNQPQHF.

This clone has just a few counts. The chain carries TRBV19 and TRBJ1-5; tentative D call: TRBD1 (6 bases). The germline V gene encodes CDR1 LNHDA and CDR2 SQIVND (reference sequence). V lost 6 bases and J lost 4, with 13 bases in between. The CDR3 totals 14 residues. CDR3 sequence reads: CASSQTGLNQPQHF. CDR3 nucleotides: TGTGCCAGTAGCCAGACAGGCCTAAATCAGCCCCAGCATTTT.

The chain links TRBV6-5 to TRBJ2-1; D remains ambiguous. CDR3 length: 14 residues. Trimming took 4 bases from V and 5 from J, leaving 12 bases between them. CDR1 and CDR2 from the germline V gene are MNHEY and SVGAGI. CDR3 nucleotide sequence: TGTGCCAGCAGTTCCCCGAGATTGGACAATGAGCAGTTCTTC. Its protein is CASSSPRLDNEQFF.

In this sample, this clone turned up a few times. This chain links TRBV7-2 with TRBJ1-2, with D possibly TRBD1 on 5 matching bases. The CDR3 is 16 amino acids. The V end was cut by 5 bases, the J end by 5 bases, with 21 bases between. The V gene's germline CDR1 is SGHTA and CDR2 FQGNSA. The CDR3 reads CASSPPFGGGGYGYTF. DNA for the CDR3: TGTGCCAGCAGCCCCCCCTTCGGGGGTGGAGGTTATGGCTACACCTTC.

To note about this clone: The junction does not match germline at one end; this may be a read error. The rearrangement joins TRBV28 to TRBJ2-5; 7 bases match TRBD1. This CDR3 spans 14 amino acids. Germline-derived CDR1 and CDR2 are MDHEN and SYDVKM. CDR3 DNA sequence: TGTGCCAGCAGAAGGGGACAGACCAGGGAGAACCAGTACTTC. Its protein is CASRRGQTRENQYF.

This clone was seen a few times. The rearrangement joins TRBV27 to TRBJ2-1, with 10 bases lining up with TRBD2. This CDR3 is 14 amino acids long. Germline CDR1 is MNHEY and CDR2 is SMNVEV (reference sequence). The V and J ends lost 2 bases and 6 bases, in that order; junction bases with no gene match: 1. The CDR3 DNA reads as TGTGCCAGCAGTTTAAGCGGGAGGGGCAATGAGCAGTTCTTC. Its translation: CASSLSGRGNEQFF.

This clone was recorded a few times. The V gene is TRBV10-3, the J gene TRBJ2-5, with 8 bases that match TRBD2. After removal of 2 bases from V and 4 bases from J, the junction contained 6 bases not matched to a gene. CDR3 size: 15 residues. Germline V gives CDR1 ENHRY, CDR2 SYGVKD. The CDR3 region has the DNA TGTGCCATCAGTGAGGGGCTAGCGGGCGGAGAGACCCAGTACTTC. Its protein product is CAISEGLAGGETQYF.

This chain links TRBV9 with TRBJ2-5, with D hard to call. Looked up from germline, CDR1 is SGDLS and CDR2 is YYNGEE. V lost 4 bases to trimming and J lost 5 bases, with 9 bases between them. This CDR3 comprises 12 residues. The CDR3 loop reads CASSPPGETQYF. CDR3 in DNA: TGTGCCAGCAGCCCCCCGGGTGAGACCCAGTACTTC. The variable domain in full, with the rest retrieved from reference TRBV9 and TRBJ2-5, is DSGVTQTPKHLITATGQRVTLRCSPRSGDLSVYWYQQSLDQGLQFLIQYYNGEERAKGNILERFSAQQFPDLHSELNLSSLELGDSALYFCASSPPGETQYFGPGTRLLVL.